This record looks at one T cell receptor (beta chain) sequence and its context. In the original processing: Amplifying reference gene primers gave estimates of nucleated cell counts. Method: immunoSEQ multiplex PCR; TCRdb's copy keeps in-frame clones and lacks some. That table furnishes V, J and clone size, whereas the DNA furnished D and trimming. Counted here are 190,000 or so clones, more than 85% occurring once; the ten biggest clones make up around 2.7%. The record originates from a study of blood T cell repertoires in COVID-19. Study-level information: Samples came from the United States, Italy and Spain, spanning acute and convalescent COVID-19. PBMCs, B-cell-depleted T cells, or T cells were the source of the cDNA or gDNA that made up the material.

Trimming stripped 3 bases from V and 1 base from J, with 7 bases between. CDR3 length: 14 amino acids. The germline CDR1 and CDR2 sequences are LNHDA and SQIVND (reference sequence). Input material: peripheral blood. This clonotype was sampled from a middle-aged man with active or convalescent COVID-19. The V gene is TRBV19, the J gene TRBJ1-5, with D hard to call. CDR3 nucleotide sequence: TGTGCCAGTAGTATTCCGGGGAGCAATCAGCCCCAGCATTTT. Translated: CASSIPGSNQPQHF.